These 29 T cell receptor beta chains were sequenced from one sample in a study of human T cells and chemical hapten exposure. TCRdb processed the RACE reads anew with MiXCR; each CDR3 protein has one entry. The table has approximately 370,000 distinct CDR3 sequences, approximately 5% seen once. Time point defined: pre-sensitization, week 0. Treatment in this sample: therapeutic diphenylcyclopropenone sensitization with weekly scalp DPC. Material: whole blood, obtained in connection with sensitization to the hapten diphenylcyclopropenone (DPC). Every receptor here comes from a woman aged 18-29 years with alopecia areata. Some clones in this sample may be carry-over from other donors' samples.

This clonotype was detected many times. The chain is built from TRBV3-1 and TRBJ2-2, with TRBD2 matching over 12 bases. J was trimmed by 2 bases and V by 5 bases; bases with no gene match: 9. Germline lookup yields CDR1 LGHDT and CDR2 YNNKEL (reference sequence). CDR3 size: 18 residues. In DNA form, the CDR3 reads TGTGCCAGCAGCTATTCTAGCGGGGGGGCTTTTAACACCGGGGAGCTGTTTTTT. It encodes CASSYSSGGAFNTGELFF. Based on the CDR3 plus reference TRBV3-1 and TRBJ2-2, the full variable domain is DTAVSQTPKYLVTQMGNDKSIKCEQNLGHDTMYWYKQDSKKFLKIMFSYNNKELIINETVPNRFSPKSPDKAHLNLHINSLELGDSAVYFCASSYSSGGAFNTGELFFGEGSRLTVL.

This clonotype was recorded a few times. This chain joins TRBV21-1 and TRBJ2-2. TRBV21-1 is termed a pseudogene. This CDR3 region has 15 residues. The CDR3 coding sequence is TGTGCCAGCAGCAAATTAAGCAGCCTCACCGGGGAGCTGTTTTTT. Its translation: CASSKLSSLTGELFF.

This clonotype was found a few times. The CDR3 DNA sequence: TGCAGCGTGGCGGGACTAGCGGGGGGGCCTGGTACGCAGTATTTT. This translates into CSVAGLAGGPGTQYF. The chain carries TRBV29-1 and TRBJ2-3, with 16 bases matching TRBD2. The J segment lost 8 bases and the V segment lost 6 bases, leaving 8 bases of the junction unmatched. Germline-derived CDR1 and CDR2 are SQVTM and ANQGSEA. The CDR3 sequence is 15 residues long.

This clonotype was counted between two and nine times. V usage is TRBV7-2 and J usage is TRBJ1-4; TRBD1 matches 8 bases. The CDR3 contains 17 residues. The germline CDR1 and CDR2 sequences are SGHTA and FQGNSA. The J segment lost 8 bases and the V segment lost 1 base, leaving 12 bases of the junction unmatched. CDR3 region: CASSLEGQAGRGEKLFF. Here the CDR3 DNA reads TGTGCCAGCAGCTTAGAGGGACAGGCAGGCCGGGGGGAAAAACTGTTTTTT.

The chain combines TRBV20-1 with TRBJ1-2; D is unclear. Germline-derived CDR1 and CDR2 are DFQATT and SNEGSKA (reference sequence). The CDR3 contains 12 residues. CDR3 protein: CSPHGLNYGYTF. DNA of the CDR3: TGCAGCCCCCATGGACTTAACTATGGCTACACCTTC.

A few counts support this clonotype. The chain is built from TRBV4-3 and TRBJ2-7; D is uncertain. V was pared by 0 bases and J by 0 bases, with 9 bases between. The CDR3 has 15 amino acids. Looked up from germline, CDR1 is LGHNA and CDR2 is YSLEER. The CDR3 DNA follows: TGCGCCAGCAGCCAAGAAACGGAACCCTCCTACGAGCAGTACTTC. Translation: CASSQETEPSYEQYF.

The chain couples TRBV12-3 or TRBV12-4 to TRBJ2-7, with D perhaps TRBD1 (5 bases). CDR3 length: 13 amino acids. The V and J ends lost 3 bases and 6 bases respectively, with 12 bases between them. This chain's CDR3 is CASSLRYGAEQYF. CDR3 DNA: TGTGCCAGCAGTTTGAGGTATGGGGCCGAGCAGTACTTC.

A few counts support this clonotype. This CDR3 is CSASLARGTEAFF. The CDR3 DNA is TGCAGTGCTAGTCTCGCTAGGGGCACTGAAGCTTTCTTT. The chain links TRBV20-1 to TRBJ1-1; a weak D match, TRBD1 (5 bases). Trimming pared 3 bases from V and 4 bases from J, leaving 12 bases between. The germline gives CDR1 DFQATT, CDR2 SNEGSKA (reference sequence). The CDR3 consists of 13 residues.

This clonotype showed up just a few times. The CDR3 nucleotides read TGTGCCAGGCGAGGAGGAAATCGAAGCAAAAACATTCAGTACTTC. This encodes CARRGGNRSKNIQYF. The J gene is TRBJ2-4, the V gene TRBV21-1; no DNA check was done on the table's D call, TRBD2. TRBV21-1 is an annotated pseudogene. The CDR3 loop spans 15 amino acids.

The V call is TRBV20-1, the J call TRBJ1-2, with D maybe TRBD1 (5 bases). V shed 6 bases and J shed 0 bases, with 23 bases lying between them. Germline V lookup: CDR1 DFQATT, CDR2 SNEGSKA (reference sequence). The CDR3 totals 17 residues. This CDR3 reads CSAQKKGTRDTNYGYTF. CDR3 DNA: TGCAGTGCCCAAAAAAAGGGCACCAGGGATACTAACTATGGCTACACCTTC.

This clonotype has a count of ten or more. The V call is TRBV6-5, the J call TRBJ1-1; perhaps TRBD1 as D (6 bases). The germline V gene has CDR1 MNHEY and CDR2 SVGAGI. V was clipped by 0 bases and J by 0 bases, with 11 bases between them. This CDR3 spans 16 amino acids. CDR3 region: CASSYSTTGMNTEAFF. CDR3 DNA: TGTGCCAGCAGTTACTCCACGACAGGCATGAACACTGAAGCTTTCTTT.

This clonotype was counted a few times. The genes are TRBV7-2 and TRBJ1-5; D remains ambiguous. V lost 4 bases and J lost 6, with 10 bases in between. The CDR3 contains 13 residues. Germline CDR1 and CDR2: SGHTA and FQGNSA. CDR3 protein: CASSSEAGQPQHF. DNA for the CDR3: TGTGCCAGCAGCTCTGAAGCCGGTCAGCCCCAGCATTTT. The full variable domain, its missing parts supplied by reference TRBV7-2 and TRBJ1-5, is GAGVSQSPSNKVTEKGKDVELRCDPISGHTALYWYRQSLGQGLEFLIYFQGNSAPDKSGLPSDRFSAERTGGSVSTLTIQRTQQEDSAVYLCASSSEAGQPQHFGDGTRLSIL.

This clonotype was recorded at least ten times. CDR3 coding DNA: TGTGCCAGCAGTGGACAGGGGGCCCAGCCCCAGCATTTT. Its translation: CASSGQGAQPQHF. The V call is TRBV12-3 or TRBV12-4, the J call TRBJ1-5, with 11 bases that match TRBD1. V shed 5 bases and J 7 bases; nucleotides not matched to a gene: 1. The CDR3 runs to 13 residues.

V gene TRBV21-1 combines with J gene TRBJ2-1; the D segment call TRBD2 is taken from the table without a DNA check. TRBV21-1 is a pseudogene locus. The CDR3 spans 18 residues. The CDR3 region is CASSMPSGEQSSYNEQFF. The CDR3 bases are TGTGCCAGCAGCATGCCTAGCGGGGAACAGAGCTCCTACAATGAGCAGTTCTTC.

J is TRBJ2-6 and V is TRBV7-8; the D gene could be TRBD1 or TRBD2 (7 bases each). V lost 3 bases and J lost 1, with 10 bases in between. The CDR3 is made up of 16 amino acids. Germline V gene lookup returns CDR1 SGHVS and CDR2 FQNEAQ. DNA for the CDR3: TGTGCCAGCAGCTTTCAGGGGGGGTCTGGGGCCAACGTCCTGACTTTC. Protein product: CASSFQGGSGANVLTF.

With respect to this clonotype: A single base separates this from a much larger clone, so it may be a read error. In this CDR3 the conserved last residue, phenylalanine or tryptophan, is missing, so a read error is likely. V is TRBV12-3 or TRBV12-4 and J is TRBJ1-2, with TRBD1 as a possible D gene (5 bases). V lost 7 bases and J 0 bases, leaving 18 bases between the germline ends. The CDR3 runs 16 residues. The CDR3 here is CASTLAGRPSNYGYTL. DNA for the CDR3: TGTGCCAGCACCCTAGCAGGGAGGCCTTCTAACTATGGCTACACCTTA.

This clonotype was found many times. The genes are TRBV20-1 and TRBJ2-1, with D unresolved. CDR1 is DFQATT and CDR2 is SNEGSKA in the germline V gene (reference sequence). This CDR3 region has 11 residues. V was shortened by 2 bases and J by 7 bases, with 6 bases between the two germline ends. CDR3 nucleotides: TGCAGTGCTAGAATGGGGAATGAGCAGTTCTTC. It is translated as CSARMGNEQFF.

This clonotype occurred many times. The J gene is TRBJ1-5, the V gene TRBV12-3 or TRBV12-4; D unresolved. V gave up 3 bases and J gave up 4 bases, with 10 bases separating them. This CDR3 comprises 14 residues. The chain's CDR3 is CASSLQARNQPQHF. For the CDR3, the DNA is TGTGCCAGCAGTTTGCAGGCTAGAAATCAGCCCCAGCATTTT.

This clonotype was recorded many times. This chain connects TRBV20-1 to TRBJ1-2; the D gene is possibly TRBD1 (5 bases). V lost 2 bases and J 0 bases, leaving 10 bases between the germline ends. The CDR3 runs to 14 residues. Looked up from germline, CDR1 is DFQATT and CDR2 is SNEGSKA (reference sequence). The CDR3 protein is CSARKRTTNYGYTF. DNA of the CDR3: TGCAGTGCTAGAAAAAGGACAACTAACTATGGCTACACCTTC.

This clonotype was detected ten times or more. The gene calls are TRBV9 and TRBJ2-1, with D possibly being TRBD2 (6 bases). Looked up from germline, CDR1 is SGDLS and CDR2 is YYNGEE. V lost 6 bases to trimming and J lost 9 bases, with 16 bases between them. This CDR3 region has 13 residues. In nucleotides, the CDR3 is TGTGCCAGCACCTTACTGGCGGGGAGTGAGCAGTTCTTC. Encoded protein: CASTLLAGSEQFF.

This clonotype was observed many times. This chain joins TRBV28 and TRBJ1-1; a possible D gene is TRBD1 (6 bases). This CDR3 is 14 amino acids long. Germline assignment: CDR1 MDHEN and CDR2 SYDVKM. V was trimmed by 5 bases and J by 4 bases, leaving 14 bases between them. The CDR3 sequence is CASSRSGAITEAFF. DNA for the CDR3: TGTGCCAGCAGTAGGTCAGGGGCGATCACTGAAGCTTTCTTT.

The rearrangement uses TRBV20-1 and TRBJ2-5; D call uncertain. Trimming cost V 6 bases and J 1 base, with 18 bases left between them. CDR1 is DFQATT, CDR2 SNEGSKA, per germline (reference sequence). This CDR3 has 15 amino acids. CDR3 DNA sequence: TGCAGTGCGAGGCAGCAGGTATTCGGCCAAGAGACCCAGTACTTC. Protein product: CSARQQVFGQETQYF.

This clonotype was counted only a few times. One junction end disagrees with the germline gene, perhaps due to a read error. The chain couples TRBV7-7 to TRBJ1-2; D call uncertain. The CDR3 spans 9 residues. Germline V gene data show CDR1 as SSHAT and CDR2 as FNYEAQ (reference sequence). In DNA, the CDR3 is TGTGCTAGCAGATTTCGCTACACCTTC. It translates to CASRFRYTF.

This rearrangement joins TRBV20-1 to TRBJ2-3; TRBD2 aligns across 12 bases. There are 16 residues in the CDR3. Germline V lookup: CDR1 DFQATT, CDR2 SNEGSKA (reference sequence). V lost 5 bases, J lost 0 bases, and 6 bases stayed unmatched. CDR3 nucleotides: TGCAGTGCTCCTAGGACTAGCGGGGCTAGCACAGATACGCAGTATTTT. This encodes CSAPRTSGASTDTQYF.

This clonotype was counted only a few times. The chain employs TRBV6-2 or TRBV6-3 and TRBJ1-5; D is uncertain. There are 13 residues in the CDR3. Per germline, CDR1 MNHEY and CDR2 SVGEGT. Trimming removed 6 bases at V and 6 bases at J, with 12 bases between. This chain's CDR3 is CASSQLQGQPQHF. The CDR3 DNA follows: TGTGCCAGCAGCCAATTACAAGGTCAGCCCCAGCATTTT.

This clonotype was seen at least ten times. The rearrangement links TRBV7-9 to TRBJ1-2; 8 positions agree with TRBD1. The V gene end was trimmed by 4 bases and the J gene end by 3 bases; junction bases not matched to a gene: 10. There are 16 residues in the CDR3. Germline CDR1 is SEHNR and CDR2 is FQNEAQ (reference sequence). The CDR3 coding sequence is TGTGCCAGCAGCTATGGACAGGGAGGGCACTACTATGGCTACACCTTC. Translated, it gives CASSYGQGGHYYGYTF.

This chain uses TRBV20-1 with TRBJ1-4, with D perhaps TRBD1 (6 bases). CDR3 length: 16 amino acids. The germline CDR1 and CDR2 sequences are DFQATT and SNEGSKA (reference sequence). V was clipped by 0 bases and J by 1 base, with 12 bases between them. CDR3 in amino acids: CSARDAKQGTNEKLFF. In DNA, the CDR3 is TGCAGTGCTAGAGATGCAAAACAGGGAACTAATGAAAAACTGTTTTTT.

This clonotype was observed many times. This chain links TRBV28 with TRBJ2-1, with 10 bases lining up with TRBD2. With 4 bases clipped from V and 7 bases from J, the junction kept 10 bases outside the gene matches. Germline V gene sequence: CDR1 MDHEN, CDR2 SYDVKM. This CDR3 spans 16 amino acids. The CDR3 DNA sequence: TGTGCCAGCAGTTCGGGAAGCGGGGGGGGTGAGAATGAGCAGTTCTTC. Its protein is CASSSGSGGGENEQFF.

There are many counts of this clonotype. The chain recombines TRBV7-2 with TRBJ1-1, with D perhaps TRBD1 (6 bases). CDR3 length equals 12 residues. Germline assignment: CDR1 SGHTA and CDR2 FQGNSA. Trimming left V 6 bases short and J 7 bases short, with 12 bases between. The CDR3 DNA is TGTGCCAGCAGGTCACAGGGAAGTGAAGCTTTCTTT. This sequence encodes CASRSQGSEAFF.